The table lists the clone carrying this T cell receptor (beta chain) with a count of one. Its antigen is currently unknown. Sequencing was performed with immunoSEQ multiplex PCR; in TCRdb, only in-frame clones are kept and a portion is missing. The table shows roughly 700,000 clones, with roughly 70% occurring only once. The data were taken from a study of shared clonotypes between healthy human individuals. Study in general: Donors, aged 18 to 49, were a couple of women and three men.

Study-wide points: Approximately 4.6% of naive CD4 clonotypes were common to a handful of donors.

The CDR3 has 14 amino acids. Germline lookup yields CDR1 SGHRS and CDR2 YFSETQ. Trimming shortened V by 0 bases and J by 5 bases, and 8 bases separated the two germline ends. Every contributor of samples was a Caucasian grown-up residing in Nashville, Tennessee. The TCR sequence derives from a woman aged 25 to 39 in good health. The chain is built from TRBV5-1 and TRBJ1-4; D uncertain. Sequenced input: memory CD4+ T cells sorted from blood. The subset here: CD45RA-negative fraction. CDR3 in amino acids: CASSLGSSNEKLFF. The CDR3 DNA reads TGCGCCAGCAGCTTGGGCAGCTCCAATGAAAAACTGTTTTTT.